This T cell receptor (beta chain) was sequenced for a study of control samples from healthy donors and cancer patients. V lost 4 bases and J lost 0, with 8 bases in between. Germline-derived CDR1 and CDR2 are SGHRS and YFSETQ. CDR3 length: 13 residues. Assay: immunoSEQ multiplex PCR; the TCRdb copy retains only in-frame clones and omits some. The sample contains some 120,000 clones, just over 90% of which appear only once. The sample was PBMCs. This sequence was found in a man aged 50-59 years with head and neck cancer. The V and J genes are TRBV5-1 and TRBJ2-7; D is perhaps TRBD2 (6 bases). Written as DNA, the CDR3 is TGCGCCAGCAGCCCAGCGGGCTCCTACGAGCAGTACTTC. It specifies CASSPAGSYEQYF.